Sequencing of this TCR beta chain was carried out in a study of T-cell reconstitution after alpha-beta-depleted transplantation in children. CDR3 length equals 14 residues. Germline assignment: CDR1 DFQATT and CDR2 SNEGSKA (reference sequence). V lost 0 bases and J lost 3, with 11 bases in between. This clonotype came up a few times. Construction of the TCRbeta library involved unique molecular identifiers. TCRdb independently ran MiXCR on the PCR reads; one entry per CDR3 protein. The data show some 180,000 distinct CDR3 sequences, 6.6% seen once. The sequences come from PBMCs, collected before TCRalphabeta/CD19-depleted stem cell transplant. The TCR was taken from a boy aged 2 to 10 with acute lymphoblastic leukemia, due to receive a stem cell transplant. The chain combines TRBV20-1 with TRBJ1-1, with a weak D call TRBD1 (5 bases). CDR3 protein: CSAREAQGDTEAFF. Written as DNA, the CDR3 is TGCAGTGCTAGAGAGGCTCAGGGAGACACTGAAGCTTTCTTT.